This is a list of T cell receptor beta chains from one sample in a study of metastatic and nonmetastatic thyroid tumors. TCRdb reprocessed the PCR reads via MiXCR. Of 50,000 to 70,000 clones in the sample, approximately 4.1% were seen once. Sequencing input: blood. Source of these receptors: a female donor with papillary thyroid cancer or a benign thyroid nodule (not recorded which). Some clones in this sample may be carry-over from other donors' samples. CDR3s include the opening cysteine and the closing phenylalanine or tryptophan. A D gene is named only where the DNA matches it firmly. Only some rows state a clone size, as once, few, many or a class for expanded clones.

j_call	v_call	d_call	clone_size	cdr3_nt	cdr3_aa
TRBJ2-3	TRBV5-1	.	many	TGCGCCAGCAGGTTGGGGGCAGATACGCAGTATTTT	CASRLGADTQYF
TRBJ1-5	TRBV20-1	.	.	TGCAGTGCTAGAGAGGGGGGAGGACAGCCCCAGCATTTT	CSAREGGGQPQHF
TRBJ2-1	TRBV19	.	.	TGTGCCAGTAGTCGGGGGCCTACTAGCGAAAGCTCCTACAATGAGCAGTTCTTC	CASSRGPTSESSYNEQFF
TRBJ2-1	TRBV4-1	.	many	TGCGCCAGCAGCCAAGTGGGGCGGGTCCATGAGCAGTTCTTC	CASSQVGRVHEQFF
TRBJ2-3	TRBV6-1	.	few	TGTGCCAGCAGACTGGGCCAGTCAACAGATAGGCAGTATTTT	CASRLGQSTDRQYF
TRBJ2-1	TRBV28	.	many	TGTGCCAGCAGAAATGAGCAGTTCTTC	CASRNEQFF
TRBJ2-1	TRBV5-1	.	few	TGCGCCAGCACAACCACAGGGTATATGGGCAATGAGCAGTTCTTC	CASTTTGYMGNEQFF
TRBJ1-1	TRBV3-1	.	many	TGTGCCAGCAGCCAAGAGTTTAGGAGGAGCACTGAAGCTTTCTTT	CASSQEFRRSTEAFF
TRBJ2-1	TRBV12-3/TRBV12-4	TRBD2	few	TGTGCCAGCAGCTCACCGACTAGCGGGAGGACCAATGAGCAGTTCTTC	CASSSPTSGRTNEQFF
TRBJ1-1	TRBV19	.	many	TGTGCCACCGGCCGGGACACCAACACTGAAGCTTTCTTT	CATGRDTNTEAFF
TRBJ1-5	TRBV28	TRBD1	many	TGTGCCAGCAGCCCCGGTCCTATCGGGACAGGGGGCTTTCAGCCCCAGCATTTT	CASSPGPIGTGGFQPQHF
TRBJ1-2	TRBV4-1	TRBD1	many	TGCGCCAGCAGCCAAGGGTGGACAGGGGTCGGCTACACCTTC	CASSQGWTGVGYTF
TRBJ2-3	TRBV24-1	.	medium-sized	TGTGCCACCAGTGTACAGGATACGCAGTATTTT	CATSVQDTQYF
TRBJ1-2	TRBV3-1	.	few	TGTGCCAGCCGAGGGGTGCGTGGCTACACCTTC	CASRGVRGYTF
TRBJ2-6	TRBV28	TRBD1	.	TGTGCCAGCAGTTTCCAGGGGGCGCAGGCTAGGTCCAACGTCCTGACTTTC	CASSFQGAQARSNVLTF
TRBJ2-3	TRBV28	TRBD2	many	TGTGCCAGCAGCATCGCGGGAGGGCTCATAGATACGCAGTATTTT	CASSIAGGLIDTQYF
TRBJ1-2	TRBV6-1	TRBD1	many	TGTGCCAGCAGTGACGGGACAGGTTCCTACTATGGCTACACCTTC	CASSDGTGSYYGYTF
TRBJ1-1	TRBV6-2/TRBV6-3	.	.	TGTGCCAGCAGTTTACGGGGGGCGAGCACTGAAGCTTTCTTT	CASSLRGASTEAFF
TRBJ1-2	TRBV5-5	.	many	TGTGCCAGCAGCTTGGGGGGGGGTGCTAACTATGGCTACACCTTC	CASSLGGGANYGYTF
TRBJ2-1	TRBV24-1	TRBD2	many	TGTGCCACCTCGACAGCGGGAGGAGCGGGCGATGAGCAGTTCTTC	CATSTAGGAGDEQFF
TRBJ1-1	TRBV2	.	many	TGTGCCAGCAGAGGGCAGCTGAACACTGAAGCTTTCTTT	CASRGQLNTEAFF
TRBJ2-3	TRBV4-1	.	.	TGCGCCAGCAGCCAAGTCAACCAGGCAGATACGCAGTATTTT	CASSQVNQADTQYF
TRBJ2-7	TRBV20-1	.	few	TGTAGTGCTAGACGGGACATGGCCAACGAGCAGTACTTC	CSARRDMANEQYF
TRBJ1-5	TRBV2	.	few	TGTGCCAGCAGATCCCGGGGGGGCATGGCGGGCAATCAGCCCCAGCATTTT	CASRSRGGMAGNQPQHF
TRBJ2-5	TRBV20-1	TRBD2	many	TGCAGTGCTAGAGTCGTAGCGGGAGTTGAGACCCAGTACTTC	CSARVVAGVETQYF
TRBJ2-7	TRBV16	TRBD2	many	TGTGCCAGCAGCCAATTGGGTAATAGCGGGGACTACGAGCAGTACTTC	CASSQLGNSGDYEQYF
TRBJ2-1	TRBV6-5	TRBD2	few	TGTGCCAGCAGTTACTCGAGGTTAGCGGGGAACAATGAGCAGTTCTTC	CASSYSRLAGNNEQFF
TRBJ2-1	TRBV19	.	few	TGTGCCAGTAGTAGGGCAGGGGACCACAATGAGCAGTTCTTC	CASSRAGDHNEQFF
TRBJ1-1	TRBV6-2/TRBV6-3	TRBD1	.	TGTGCCAGCAGCCTGACAGGGTTGAACACTGAAGCTTTCTTT	CASSLTGLNTEAFF
TRBJ2-3	TRBV19	.	few	TGTGCCGCCCGTGGGGTCACAGATACGCAGTATTTT	CAARGVTDTQYF
TRBJ2-5	TRBV24-1	TRBD1	many	TGTGCCACCAGTGACCCGATCCTAACAGGGGAGGAGACCCAGTACTTC	CATSDPILTGEETQYF
TRBJ2-1	TRBV19	TRBD2	many	TGTGCCAGTAGTACCCGGACTAGCGGGAGGGGAGACAATGAGCAGTTCTTC	CASSTRTSGRGDNEQFF
TRBJ2-1	TRBV7-9	.	many	TGTGCCAGCAGCTTGACAGACAATGAGCAGTTCTTC	CASSLTDNEQFF
TRBJ1-1	TRBV27	.	few	TGTGCCAGCAGTCCATCAGGGATCCCCCAAGCTTTCTTT	CASSPSGIPQAFF
TRBJ1-5	TRBV9	.	many	TGTGCCAGCAGCGTGGCGGCGAGTCAGCCCCAGCATTTT	CASSVAASQPQHF
TRBJ1-2	TRBV6-6	.	many	TGTGCCAGCAGTTACGAAGGATGGGGCTACACCTTC	CASSYEGWGYTF
TRBJ1-1	TRBV11-3	.	many	TGTGCCAGCAGCTCGCGTGGGGGGGTATTTGAAGCTTTCTTT	CASSSRGGVFEAFF
TRBJ2-6	TRBV7-9	.	few	TGTGCCAGCAGCCAAGGGTCCTACTCTCGGGCCAACGTCCTGACTTTC	CASSQGSYSRANVLTF
TRBJ1-6	TRBV6-1	.	many	TGTGCCAGCAGCTACAGTGGGGGGGCACGCAATTCACCCCTCCACTTT	CASSYSGGARNSPLHF
TRBJ2-7	TRBV11-3	TRBD2	many	TGTGCCAGCAGCCACGGGGGGAGTAGCGGTACCTACGAGCAGTACTTC	CASSHGGSSGTYEQYF
TRBJ2-1	TRBV11-2	.	.	TGTGCCAGCTGCGTGGACCGGAGGGCGGTAGAGCAGTTCTTC	CASCVDRRAVEQFF
TRBJ2-7	TRBV13	.	.	TGTGCCAGCAGCTCCCGGGACGGTAAATACTACGAGCAGTACTTC	CASSSRDGKYYEQYF
TRBJ2-7	TRBV7-9	TRBD2	.	TGTGCCAGCAGCTTAGCGGGTACATGGGGACTAGCGGGATACTACGAGCAGTACTTC	CASSLAGTWGLAGYYEQYF
TRBJ2-5	TRBV28	.	many	TGTGCCAGCAGTTCCCGATACCCGCAAGAGACCCAGTACTTC	CASSSRYPQETQYF
TRBJ1-2	TRBV28	TRBD1	many	TGTGCCAGCAGTTCCGACAGGGGCCGATTCTATGGCTACACCTTC	CASSSDRGRFYGYTF
TRBJ2-7	TRBV19	TRBD1	many	TGTGCCAGTTCCGAGGGGGCTTACGAGCAGTACTTC	CASSEGAYEQYF